The clone carrying this TCR beta chain was observed a few times. The antigen is not known. The CDR3 spans 14 residues. Germline-derived CDR1 and CDR2 are MNHEY and SVGEGT. V lost 4 bases and J 5 bases, leaving 15 bases between the germline ends. One entry per CDR3 protein, called by TCRdb with MiXCR from the reads. The sample contains 200,000 to 300,000 distinct CDR3 sequences, 9% to 15% of which appear only once. This record comes from a study of T cell repertoires in cytomegalovirus infection. General study findings and limits: Summed frequency of shared TCR beta families picked out CMV carriers who also had the relevant HLA. Across the ex vivo response, the dominant clonotypes were HLA-C-restricted CMV-specific TCR beta clonotypes.

Source material: PBMCs. The rearrangement joins TRBV6-2 or TRBV6-3 to TRBJ2-7; the D gene is possibly TRBD2 (6 bases). The receptor's source is a human donor in good health (CMV status not recorded). Some clones in this sample may be carry-over from other donors' samples. The CDR3 protein is CASSLLGGADEQYF. The CDR3 DNA is TGTGCCAGCAGTTTACTCGGAGGGGCGGACGAGCAGTACTTC.